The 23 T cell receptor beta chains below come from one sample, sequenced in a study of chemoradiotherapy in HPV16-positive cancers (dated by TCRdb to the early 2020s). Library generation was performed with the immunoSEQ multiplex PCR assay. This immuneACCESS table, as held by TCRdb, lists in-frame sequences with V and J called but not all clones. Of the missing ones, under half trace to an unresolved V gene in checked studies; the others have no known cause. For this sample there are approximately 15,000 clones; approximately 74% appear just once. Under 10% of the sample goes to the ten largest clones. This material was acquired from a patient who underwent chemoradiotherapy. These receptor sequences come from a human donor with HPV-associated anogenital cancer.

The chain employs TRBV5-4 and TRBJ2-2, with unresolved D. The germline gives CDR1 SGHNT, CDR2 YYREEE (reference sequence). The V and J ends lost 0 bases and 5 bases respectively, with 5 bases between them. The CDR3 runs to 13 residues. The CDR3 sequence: CASSLVVTGELFF. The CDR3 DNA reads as TGTGCCAGCAGCTTGGTTGTTACCGGGGAGCTGTTTTTT.

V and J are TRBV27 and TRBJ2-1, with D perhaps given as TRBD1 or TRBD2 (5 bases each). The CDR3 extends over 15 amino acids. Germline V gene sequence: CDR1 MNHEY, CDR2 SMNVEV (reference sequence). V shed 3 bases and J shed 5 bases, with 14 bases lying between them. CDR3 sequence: CASSFSHGTDNEQFF. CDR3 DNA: TGTGCCAGCAGTTTTAGCCACGGGACCGACAATGAGCAGTTCTTC.

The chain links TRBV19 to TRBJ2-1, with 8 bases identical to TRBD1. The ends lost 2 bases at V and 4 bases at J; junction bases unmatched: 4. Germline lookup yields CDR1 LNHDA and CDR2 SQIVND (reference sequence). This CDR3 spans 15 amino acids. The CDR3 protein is CASSITQGAYNEQFF. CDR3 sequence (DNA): TGTGCCAGTAGTATAACTCAGGGGGCTTACAATGAGCAGTTCTTC.

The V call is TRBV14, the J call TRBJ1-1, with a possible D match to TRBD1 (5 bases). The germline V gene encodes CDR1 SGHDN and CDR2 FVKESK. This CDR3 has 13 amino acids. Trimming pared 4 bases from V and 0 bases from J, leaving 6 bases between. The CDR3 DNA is TGTGCCAGCAGCCGGGGGGTGAACACTGAAGCTTTCTTT. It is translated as CASSRGVNTEAFF.

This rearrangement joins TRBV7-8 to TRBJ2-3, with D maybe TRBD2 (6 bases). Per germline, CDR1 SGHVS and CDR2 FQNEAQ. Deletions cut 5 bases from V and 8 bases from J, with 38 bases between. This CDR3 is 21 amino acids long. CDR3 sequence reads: CASSRRLFRLSGEDRGGTQYF. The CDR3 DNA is TGTGCCAGCAGCCGGCGTTTATTCCGACTATCGGGGGAGGACCGTGGGGGTACGCAGTATTTT.

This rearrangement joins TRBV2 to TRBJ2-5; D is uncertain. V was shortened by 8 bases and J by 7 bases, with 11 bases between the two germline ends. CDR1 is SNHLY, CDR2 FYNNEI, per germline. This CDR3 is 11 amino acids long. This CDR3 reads CASLSRRTQYF. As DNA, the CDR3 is TGTGCCAGCCTCTCCCGAAGGACCCAGTACTTC.

CDR3 loop: CASSHGGPNTEAFF. In nucleotides, the CDR3 is TGTGCCAGCAGTCACGGGGGTCCGAACACTGAAGCTTTCTTT. The V call is TRBV6-5, the J call TRBJ1-1, with D perhaps TRBD1 (5 bases). Trimming stripped 5 bases from V and 1 base from J, with 11 bases between. Germline CDR1 MNHEY, CDR2 SVGAGI. CDR3 size: 14 residues.

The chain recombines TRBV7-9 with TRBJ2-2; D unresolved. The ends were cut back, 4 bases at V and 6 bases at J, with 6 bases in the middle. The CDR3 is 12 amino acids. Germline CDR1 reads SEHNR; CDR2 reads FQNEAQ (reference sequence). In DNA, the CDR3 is TGTGCCAGCAGCTCGCAGGCCGGGGAGCTGTTTTTT. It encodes CASSSQAGELFF.

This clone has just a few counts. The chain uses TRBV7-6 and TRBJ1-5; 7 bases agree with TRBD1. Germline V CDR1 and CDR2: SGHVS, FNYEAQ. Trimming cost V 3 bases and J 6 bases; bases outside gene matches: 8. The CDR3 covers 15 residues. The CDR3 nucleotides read TGTGCCAGCAGCTTGAGGGGGCAGTGGGGTCAGCCCCAGCATTTT. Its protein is CASSLRGQWGQPQHF.

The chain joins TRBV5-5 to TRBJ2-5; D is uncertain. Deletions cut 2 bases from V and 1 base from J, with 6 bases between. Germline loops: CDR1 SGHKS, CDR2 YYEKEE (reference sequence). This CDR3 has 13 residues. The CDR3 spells CASSFRGQETQYF. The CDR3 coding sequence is TGTGCCAGCAGCTTTCGAGGCCAAGAGACCCAGTACTTC.

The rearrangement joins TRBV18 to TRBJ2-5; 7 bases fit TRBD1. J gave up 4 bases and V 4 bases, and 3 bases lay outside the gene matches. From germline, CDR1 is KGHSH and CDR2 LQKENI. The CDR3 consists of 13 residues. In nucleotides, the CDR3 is TGTGCCAGCTCACGGGACAGAGCAGAGACCCAGTACTTC. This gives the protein CASSRDRAETQYF.

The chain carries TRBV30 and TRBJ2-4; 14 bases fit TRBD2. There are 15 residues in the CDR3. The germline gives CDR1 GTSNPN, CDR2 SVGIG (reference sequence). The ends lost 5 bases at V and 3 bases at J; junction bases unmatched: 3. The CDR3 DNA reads TGTGCCTGGGGGACTAGCGGGAGCGTCAAAAACATTCAGTACTTC. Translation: CAWGTSGSVKNIQYF.

The CDR3 coding sequence is TGTGCCAGCAGCCCCACAGGGGACCTTCTCCCCCACAATGAGCAGTTCTTC. Translated, it gives CASSPTGDLLPHNEQFF. The chain employs TRBV4-2 and TRBJ2-1; TRBD1 aligns across 7 bases. V shed 4 bases and J 5 bases; nucleotides not matched to a gene: 14. CDR3 length equals 17 residues. CDR1 is LGHNA and CDR2 is YNFKEQ in the germline V gene.

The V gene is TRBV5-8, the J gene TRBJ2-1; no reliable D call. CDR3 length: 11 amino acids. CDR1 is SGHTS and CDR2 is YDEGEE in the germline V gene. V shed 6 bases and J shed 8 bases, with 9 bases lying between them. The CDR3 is CASTPRHEQFF. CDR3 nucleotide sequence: TGTGCCAGCACCCCCCGGCATGAGCAGTTCTTC.

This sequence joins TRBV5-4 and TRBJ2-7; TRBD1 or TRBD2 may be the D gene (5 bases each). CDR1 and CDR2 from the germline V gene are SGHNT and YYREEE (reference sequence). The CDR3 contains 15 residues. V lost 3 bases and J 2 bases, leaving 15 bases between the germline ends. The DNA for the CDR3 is TGTGCCAGCAGCTGGGCCCGGGACGCCACCTACGAGCAGTACTTC. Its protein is CASSWARDATYEQYF.

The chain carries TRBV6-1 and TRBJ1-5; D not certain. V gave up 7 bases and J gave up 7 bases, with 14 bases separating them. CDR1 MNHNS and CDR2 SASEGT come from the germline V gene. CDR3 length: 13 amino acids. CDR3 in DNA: TGTGCCAGCATAAGGCTAGCGGGACAGCCCCAGCATTTT. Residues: CASIRLAGQPQHF.

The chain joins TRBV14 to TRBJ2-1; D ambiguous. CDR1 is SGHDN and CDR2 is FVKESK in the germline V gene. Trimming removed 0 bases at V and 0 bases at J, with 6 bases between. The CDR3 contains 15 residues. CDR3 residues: CASSQEESSYNEQFF. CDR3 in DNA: TGTGCCAGCAGCCAAGAGGAGAGCTCCTACAATGAGCAGTTCTTC.

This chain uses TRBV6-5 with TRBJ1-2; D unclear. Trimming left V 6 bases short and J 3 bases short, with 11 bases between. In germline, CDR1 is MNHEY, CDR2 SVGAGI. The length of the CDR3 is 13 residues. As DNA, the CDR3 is TGTGCCAGCAGCCTTACAAATGACTATGGCTACACCTTC. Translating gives CASSLTNDYGYTF.

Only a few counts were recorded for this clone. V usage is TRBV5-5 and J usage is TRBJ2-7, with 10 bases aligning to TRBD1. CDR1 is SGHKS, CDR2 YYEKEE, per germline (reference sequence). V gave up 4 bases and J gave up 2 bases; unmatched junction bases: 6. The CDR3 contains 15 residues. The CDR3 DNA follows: TGTGCCAGCAGCCCGGACAGGGGGATCGCCTACGAGCAGTACTTC. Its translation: CASSPDRGIAYEQYF. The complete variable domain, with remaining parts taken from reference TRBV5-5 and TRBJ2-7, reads DAGVTQSPTHLIKTRGQQVTLRCSPISGHKSVSWYQQVLGQGPQFIFQYYEKEERGRGNFPDRFSARQFPNYSSELNVNALLLGDSALYLCASSPDRGIAYEQYFGPGTRLTVT.

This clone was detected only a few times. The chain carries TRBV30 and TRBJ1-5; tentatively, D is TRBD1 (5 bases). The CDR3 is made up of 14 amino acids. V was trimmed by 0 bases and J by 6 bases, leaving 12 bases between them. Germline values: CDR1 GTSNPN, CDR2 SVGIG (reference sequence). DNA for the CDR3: TGTGCCTGGAGTGTGAGTTGGGGGACTCAGCCCCAGCATTTT. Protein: CAWSVSWGTQPQHF.

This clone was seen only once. The CDR3, as DNA: TGTGCCAGTAATCCGACCTCTGGAAACACCATATATTTT. As protein: CASNPTSGNTIYF. This rearrangement joins TRBV19 to TRBJ1-3; D unresolved. CDR3 length: 13 amino acids. The V gene lost 7 bases and the J gene lost 0 bases, with 7 bases spanning the gap. Germline values: CDR1 LNHDA, CDR2 SQIVND (reference sequence).

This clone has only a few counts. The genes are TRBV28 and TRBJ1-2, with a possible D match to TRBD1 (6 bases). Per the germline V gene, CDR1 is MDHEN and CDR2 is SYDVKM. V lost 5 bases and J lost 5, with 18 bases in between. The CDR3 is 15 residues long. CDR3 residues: CASSKRGRGLYGYTF. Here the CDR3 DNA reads TGTGCCAGCAGTAAGAGGGGCAGGGGTTTATATGGCTACACCTTC.

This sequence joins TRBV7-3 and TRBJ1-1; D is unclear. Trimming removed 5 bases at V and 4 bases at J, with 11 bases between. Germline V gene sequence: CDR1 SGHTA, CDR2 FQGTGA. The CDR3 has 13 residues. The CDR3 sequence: CASSLLSGTEAFF. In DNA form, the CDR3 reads TGTGCCAGCAGCCTCCTATCCGGCACTGAAGCTTTCTTT.